The 13 T cell receptor beta chains presented below share a single source sample, sequenced in a study of T-cell memory formation after mild COVID-19 (dated by TCRdb to 2020 to 2022). The library was generated by 5' RACE. The run used an Illumina NovaSeq 6000. The public reads were run again by TCRdb, first through fastp at Q25 and then through MiXCR, and only productive beta chains were kept. Identical CDR3 protein sequences are pooled into one entry, listed with their most common genes and DNA. The sample includes 340,000 or so distinct CDR3 sequences, with over 10% observed a single time. About 21% of the sample is held by the ten biggest clonotypes. The sequencing sample was made of PBMCs or a T cell subset sorted from them (not recorded which). The origin of the receptors is a man between 18 and 29 years old who had mild COVID-19 (a few samples of this study predate the infection). The sample titles of this study are shuffled in the database, so cell type and time point are left out; the donor was told from shared clones.

This clonotype was picked up many times. V gene TRBV12-3 or TRBV12-4 combines with J gene TRBJ2-3; maybe TRBD1 (6 bases). V was pared by 5 bases and J by 2 bases, with 20 bases between. The CDR3 contains 17 residues. CDR3 DNA sequence: TGTGCCAGCAGTCCCGAAAAGACTACAGGGATCACAGATACGCAGTATTTT. Amino acid sequence: CASSPEKTTGITDTQYF.

The rearrangement links TRBV6-5 to TRBJ1-2; D is perhaps TRBD1 (5 bases). The germline CDR1 and CDR2 sequences are MNHEY and SVGAGI. Trimming took 7 bases from V and 7 from J, leaving 16 bases between them. This CDR3 contains 13 residues. CDR3 loop: CASKRPSGGGYTF. The CDR3 DNA sequence: TGTGCCAGCAAGCGGCCTTCCGGGGGTGGCTACACCTTC.

The table lists this clonotype with a few counts. This chain uses TRBV21-1 with TRBJ2-2. TRBV21-1 is a documented pseudogene. This CDR3 comprises 16 residues. The CDR3 loop is CASSRLGPRNTGELFF. CDR3 bases: TGTGCCAGCAGCCGATTAGGACCCAGGAACACCGGGGAGCTGTTTTTT.

This clonotype has just a few counts. CDR3 residues: CASSQRPGGADTQYF. The CDR3 coding sequence is TGCGCCAGCAGCCAAAGGCCCGGGGGGGCAGATACGCAGTATTTT. The chain joins TRBV4-3 to TRBJ2-3; TRBD2 matches 8 bases. CDR3 size: 15 residues. V lost 2 bases and J lost 4; bases outside the gene matches: 5. In germline, CDR1 is LGHNA, CDR2 YSLEER.

This clonotype was seen only a few times. The J gene is TRBJ2-3, the V gene TRBV5-1; D unclear. Germline values: CDR1 SGHRS, CDR2 YFSETQ. Deletions cut 4 bases from V and 0 bases from J, with 12 bases between. The CDR3 extends over 15 amino acids. CDR3 sequence reads: CASSVTPSSTDTQYF. In DNA, the CDR3 is TGCGCCAGCAGCGTGACACCATCTAGCACAGATACGCAGTATTTT.

This chain links TRBV4-2 with TRBJ2-7; no clear D gene. The germline CDR1 and CDR2 sequences are LGHNA and YNFKEQ. Trimming left V 1 base short and J 0 bases short, with 10 bases between. There are 15 residues in the CDR3. CDR3 DNA: TGTGCCAGCAGCCAAGGCCCACCGGGCTCCTACGAGCAGTACGTC. Translating gives CASSQGPPGSYEQYV.

This clonotype was detected a few times. The chain uses TRBV2 and TRBJ1-1; no reliable D call. V lost 3 bases, J lost 8 bases, and 13 bases lay in between. The CDR3 has 13 amino acids. The germline V gene encodes CDR1 SNHLY and CDR2 FYNNEI. The CDR3 sequence is CASSENPRGEAFF. CDR3 in DNA: TGTGCCAGCAGTGAGAATCCCCGGGGAGAAGCTTTCTTT. Using reference TRBV2 and TRBJ1-1 for the parts outside the CDR3, the full variable domain is EPEVTQTPSHQVTQMGQEVILRCVPISNHLYFYWYRQILGQKVEFLVSFYNNEISEKSEIFDDQFSVERPDGSNFTLKIRSTKLEDSAMYFCASSENPRGEAFFGQGTRLTVV.

This clonotype was seen only a few times. The V gene is TRBV21-1, the J gene TRBJ2-7; the D segment call TRBD1 is taken from the table without a DNA check. TRBV21-1 is an annotated pseudogene. The CDR3 has 16 amino acids. The CDR3, as DNA: TGTGCCAGCAGCTCCCGGGACAGGGGCCTTTCCTACGAGCAGTACTTC. Its protein product is CASSSRDRGLSYEQYF.

This clonotype was found a few times. CDR3 amino acids: CASSSRGGGEAFF. The CDR3 DNA reads as TGCGCCAGCAGCTCCCGGGGGGGCGGTGAAGCTTTCTTT. The gene calls are TRBV5-1 and TRBJ1-1; a weak D match, TRBD1 (6 bases). This CDR3 has 13 amino acids. CDR1 is SGHRS and CDR2 is YFSETQ in the germline V gene. V shed 3 bases and J shed 7 bases, with 13 bases lying between them.

The chain joins TRBV11-1 to TRBJ1-1; D is uncertain. Germline V gene data show CDR1 as SGHAT and CDR2 as FQDESV (reference sequence). V lost 4 bases and J 7 bases, leaving 7 bases between the germline ends. The CDR3 runs to 11 residues. The CDR3, as DNA: TGTGCCAGCAGCTGGGCGAGTGAAGCTTTCTTT. Its protein product is CASSWASEAFF.

The chain uses TRBV5-6 and TRBJ2-3; 7 positions agree with TRBD2. The trim removed 1 base at V and 6 bases at J, leaving 5 bases unmatched. Looked up from germline, CDR1 is SGHDT and CDR2 is YYEEEE. The CDR3 is made up of 14 amino acids. The CDR3 region has the DNA TGTGCCAGCAGCTTGTTCGAGCGGGACGATACGCAGTATTTT. Translation gives CASSLFERDDTQYF.

This clonotype has only a few counts. This chain links TRBV20-1 with TRBJ2-7, with D perhaps matching TRBD1 or TRBD2 (5 bases each). V gave up 5 bases and J gave up 9 bases, with 20 bases separating them. The CDR3 contains 13 residues. Germline CDR1 is DFQATT and CDR2 is SNEGSKA (reference sequence). CDR3 in amino acids: CSAQKPGRQGQYF. The CDR3 bases are TGCAGTGCTCAGAAACCGGGACGGCAAGGGCAGTACTTC.

This clonotype was counted only a few times. The rearrangement links TRBV10-3 to TRBJ2-3, with 9 nucleotides matching TRBD1. CDR1 is ENHRY, CDR2 SYGVKD, per germline. The CDR3 has 13 amino acids. V was clipped by 10 bases and J by 4 bases; unmatched bases: 6. CDR3 sequence (DNA): TGTGCCACCCGGGACAGGGACGCAGATACGCAGTATTTT. It encodes CATRDRDADTQYF.